These 20 T cell receptor beta chains came from one sample sequenced in a study of CD4 T cells in relation to SARS-CoV-2 and coronaviruses. TCRdb's table, derived via immunoSEQ multiplex PCR, lists solely in-frame clones and lacks some. This repertoire shows approximately 50,000 clones, about 90% found once; its top ten account for 0.4%. The sequencing input was naive CD4+ T cells from PBMCs. Subset in this sample: naive CD4+ T cells isolated by negative enrichment. The source is an adult with COVID-19.

CDR3 DNA: TGCGCCAGCAGCCAAGGGGGGAGGGGCCTAGGCTACGAGCAGTACTTC. Protein product: CASSQGGRGLGYEQYF. V and J are TRBV4-1 and TRBJ2-7; 7 positions match TRBD2. CDR1 and CDR2 (germline): MGHRA, YSYEKL. The V gene end was trimmed by 1 base and the J gene end by 3 bases; junction bases not matched to a gene: 9. CDR3 size: 16 residues.

The CDR3 region is CASTQSNLNTEAFF. The CDR3 nucleotides are TGTGCCAGTACTCAGAGTAACCTGAACACTGAAGCTTTCTTT. The chain has TRBV19 and TRBJ1-1; D gene ambiguous. Germline V lookup: CDR1 LNHDA, CDR2 SQIVND (reference sequence). Trimming left V 7 bases short and J 0 bases short, with 12 bases between. The CDR3 loop spans 14 amino acids.

This rearrangement joins TRBV11-3 to TRBJ2-7; possible D gene TRBD2, 6 bases. Trimming pared 5 bases from V and 6 bases from J, leaving 11 bases between. In germline, CDR1 is SGHNT, CDR2 YENEEA. This CDR3 is built from 12 residues. CDR3 sequence (DNA): TGTGCCAGCAGCGGGGGACTTGGCGAGCAGTACTTC. Translation gives CASSGGLGEQYF.

This clone was recorded only once. V gene TRBV6-2 or TRBV6-3 combines with J gene TRBJ2-1; 8 bases map to TRBD2. The length of the CDR3 is 16 residues. Trimming at V came to 5 bases and at J to 3 bases, leaving 9 bases not matched to a gene. The germline V gene encodes CDR1 MNHEY and CDR2 SVGEGT. CDR3: CASSTRTSLIYNEQFF. The CDR3 coding sequence is TGTGCCAGCAGTACGAGGACTAGCCTAATCTACAATGAGCAGTTCTTC.

V gene TRBV11-2 combines with J gene TRBJ1-2; D might be TRBD1 (6 bases). The V end lost 5 bases, the J end lost 3 bases, and 19 bases lay between the germline ends. This CDR3 has 16 residues. Per germline, CDR1 SGHAT and CDR2 FQNNGV. In DNA form, the CDR3 reads TGTGCCAGCAGCCGTGAGGGGGGGGCAGGGGACTATGGCTACACCTTC. Its translation is CASSREGGAGDYGYTF.

The table lists this clone with a count of one. Here the CDR3 reads CASSLDRANTEAFF. The CDR3, as DNA: TGCGCCAGCAGCCTCGACAGGGCGAACACTGAAGCTTTCTTT. The genes are TRBV5-1 and TRBJ1-1, with TRBD1 matching over 7 bases. V was clipped by 4 bases and J by 1 base; unmatched bases: 4. The CDR3 extends over 14 amino acids. CDR1 and CDR2 (germline): SGHRS, YFSETQ.

This clone was observed once. CDR3 in DNA: TGTGCCAGCTCAGGGTCAGCGGGAGCCAACCCCGGGGAGCTGTTTTTT. It yields the protein CASSGSAGANPGELFF. The J gene is TRBJ2-2, the V gene TRBV18, with 8 positions matching TRBD2. CDR1 KGHSH and CDR2 LQKENI come from the germline V gene. V shed 5 bases and J 6 bases; nucleotides not matched to a gene: 11. The CDR3 extends over 16 amino acids.

The V and J genes are TRBV7-2 and TRBJ2-1; 11 nucleotides align to TRBD2. V trimming: 4 bases; J trimming: 10 bases; junction bases outside the gene matches: 6. The CDR3 runs 14 residues. The germline gives CDR1 SGHTA, CDR2 FQGNSA. CDR3 amino acids: CASSWETSGVEQFF. The CDR3 DNA sequence: TGTGCCAGCAGCTGGGAGACTAGCGGGGTCGAGCAGTTCTTC.

This clone has just one count. This chain uses TRBV4-1 with TRBJ2-3; perhaps TRBD1 as D (5 bases). V lost 4 bases, J lost 4 bases, and 9 bases lay in between. CDR1 and CDR2 (germline): MGHRA, YSYEKL. This CDR3 has 13 amino acids. The CDR3 spells CASSRIQADTQYF. The CDR3 DNA follows: TGCGCCAGCAGCCGAATACAGGCAGATACGCAGTATTTT.

The CDR3 region has the DNA TGTGCCAGCAGTCCGACGGGACTAGCGGGTGTACAAGAGACCCAGTACTTC. This encodes CASSPTGLAGVQETQYF. V gene TRBV28 combines with J gene TRBJ2-5; TRBD2 matches 12 bases. The trim removed 5 bases at V and 2 bases at J, leaving 9 bases unmatched. This CDR3 has 17 amino acids. Germline lookup yields CDR1 MDHEN and CDR2 SYDVKM.

This clone was counted a single time. The rearrangement uses TRBV18 and TRBJ2-6; 13 bases align to TRBD2. The germline V gene has CDR1 KGHSH and CDR2 LQKENI. V lost 6 bases, J lost 4 bases, and 9 bases stayed unmatched. CDR3 length equals 18 residues. As DNA, the CDR3 is TGTGCCAGCTCCCCCATGGGGACTAGCGGGACCGGGGCCAACGTCCTGACTTTC. It encodes CASSPMGTSGTGANVLTF.

V is TRBV10-3 and J is TRBJ2-1; D may be TRBD2 (6 bases). The V end was cut by 3 bases, the J end by 1 base, with 7 bases between. Germline V lookup: CDR1 ENHRY, CDR2 SYGVKD. This CDR3 region has 14 residues. CDR3 protein: CAISDSGSYNEQFF. In DNA, the CDR3 is TGTGCCATCAGTGATAGCGGTTCCTACAATGAGCAGTTCTTC.

In DNA form, the CDR3 reads TGTGCCACCAGTCCGACGGGAGGAGGAGAGACCCAGTACTTC. Protein sequence: CATSPTGGGETQYF. V is TRBV24-1 and J is TRBJ2-5, with 7 bases identical to TRBD2. The CDR3 is 14 residues long. The germline CDR1 and CDR2 sequences are KGHDR and SFDVKD. V shed 6 bases, J shed 4 bases, and the junction held 7 bases outside the gene matches.

The chain combines TRBV6-4 with TRBJ2-3; 8 positions match TRBD2. With V trimmed by 1 base and J by 5 bases, 8 bases remained unmatched. Germline-derived CDR1 and CDR2 are MRHNA and SNTAGT. CDR3 length equals 16 residues. CDR3 in amino acids: CASSDLSGRAIDTQYF. The CDR3 DNA reads TGTGCCAGCAGTGACTTAAGCGGGAGAGCAATAGATACGCAGTATTTT.

A single count supports this clone. The genes are TRBV4-1 and TRBJ1-2; the match to TRBD1 covers 7 bases. The CDR3 sequence is 18 residues long. The V segment lost 6 bases and the J segment 2 bases; nucleotides outside the gene matches: 18. Germline CDR1 MGHRA, CDR2 YSYEKL. This CDR3 is CASRGGSRGQVINYGYTF. CDR3 DNA sequence: TGCGCCAGCAGAGGGGGATCTCGTGGACAGGTGATAAACTATGGCTACACCTTC.

The chain couples TRBV10-3 to TRBJ2-1, with D hard to call. The CDR3 totals 13 residues. The V gene's germline CDR1 is ENHRY and CDR2 SYGVKD. V was shortened by 10 bases and J by 8 bases, with 18 bases between the two germline ends. The CDR3 nucleotides are TGTGCCACGGGCCCCCCCCGTCGAGATGAGCAGTTCTTC. This encodes CATGPPRRDEQFF.

Here the CDR3 reads CSVDRDYNEQFF. Written as DNA, the CDR3 is TGCAGCGTTGACAGAGACTACAATGAGCAGTTCTTC. J is TRBJ2-1 and V is TRBV29-1; the D is unclear. V was pared by 3 bases and J by 3 bases, with 6 bases between. Germline assignment: CDR1 SQVTM and CDR2 ANQGSEA. There are 12 residues in the CDR3.

V and J are TRBV7-3 and TRBJ2-1, with D tentatively TRBD2 (6 bases). CDR3 length: 16 residues. The germline V gene has CDR1 SGHTA and CDR2 FQGTGA. Between the trimmed V and J ends, which lost 0 bases and 2 bases, there was a span of 11 bases. CDR3 sequence reads: CASSLTVPGAYNEQFF. The CDR3 DNA reads as TGTGCCAGCAGCTTAACAGTTCCGGGGGCCTACAATGAGCAGTTCTTC.

The chain couples TRBV9 to TRBJ2-3, with 11 bases identical to TRBD2. CDR1 is SGDLS, CDR2 YYNGEE, per germline. The CDR3 totals 16 residues. V dropped 6 bases and J dropped 5; count of bases not matched to a gene: 11. CDR3 DNA: TGTGCCAGCAACTCCGCTAGCGGGAGGAATAAAGATACGCAGTATTTT. This codes for CASNSASGRNKDTQYF.

Here the CDR3 DNA reads TGTGCCAGCAGCCCCTGGAAGTACAATGAGCAGTTCTTC. It specifies CASSPWKYNEQFF. The gene calls are TRBV14 and TRBJ2-1, with unresolved D. CDR3 length equals 13 residues. The V gene's germline CDR1 is SGHDN and CDR2 FVKESK. V was shortened by 4 bases and J by 4 bases, with 8 bases between the two germline ends. Full variable domain (outside the CDR3, taken from reference TRBV14 and TRBJ2-1): EAGVTQFPSHSVIEKGQTVTLRCDPISGHDNLYWYRRVMGKEIKFLLHFVKESKQDESGMPNNRFLAERTGGTYSTLKVQPAELEDSGVYFCASSPWKYNEQFFGPGTRLTVL.